Shown below are 23 T cell receptor beta chains from a single sample sequenced in a study of cytomegalovirus exposure and HLA in healthy donors. This PCR relied on a set of 60 Vbeta primers and 13 Jbeta primers. Data came from immunoSEQ multiplex PCR; TCRdb stores just in-frame clones and leaves some out. This sample has 150,000 to 200,000 clones, with about 80% found just once. Material: PBMCs. Source of these receptors: a woman aged 30 to 39 in good health and CMV-seronegative.

A note on this clone: This CDR3 is also generated by other DNA sequences in the sample. The V gene is TRBV19, the J gene TRBJ2-3, with D perhaps TRBD2 (5 bases). V was trimmed by 2 bases and J by 3 bases, leaving 12 bases between them. Germline V gene data show CDR1 as LNHDA and CDR2 as SQIVND (reference sequence). The CDR3 sequence is 15 residues long. CDR3 nucleotide sequence: TGTGCCAGTAGTATAAGCGGCGGATCAACAGATACGCAGTATTTT. It is translated as CASSISGGSTDTQYF.

The V gene is TRBV7-2, the J gene TRBJ1-2, with D possibly matching TRBD1 (6 bases). V was clipped by 4 bases and J by 8 bases, with 17 bases between them. Germline CDR1 SGHTA, CDR2 FQGNSA. This CDR3 has 14 amino acids. CDR3 bases: TGTGCCAGCAGCTCTCCGGGACATAAAGGGGGCTACACCTTC. It is translated as CASSSPGHKGGYTF.

This clone was detected a few times. The J gene is TRBJ2-7, the V gene TRBV11-2; 8 positions agree with TRBD2. This CDR3 spans 18 amino acids. Germline CDR1 and CDR2: SGHAT and FQNNGV. J gave up 1 base and V 3 bases, and 14 bases lay outside the gene matches. CDR3 loop: CASSLHPGGGGSSYEQYF. As DNA, the CDR3 is TGTGCCAGCAGCTTGCACCCGGGAGGCGGGGGGTCTTCCTACGAGCAGTACTTC. Using reference TRBV11-2 and TRBJ2-7 for the parts outside the CDR3, the full variable domain is EAGVAQSPRYKIIEKRQSVAFWCNPISGHATLYWYQQILGQGPKLLIQFQNNGVVDDSQLPKDRFSAERLKGVDSTLKIQPAKLEDSAVYLCASSLHPGGGGSSYEQYFGPGTRLTVT.

The chain combines TRBV25-1 with TRBJ2-1, with 12 nucleotides matching TRBD2. Germline assignment: CDR1 MGHDK and CDR2 SYGVNS. This CDR3 has 15 residues. Trimming at V came to 4 bases and at J to 5 bases, leaving 3 bases not matched to a gene. The CDR3 region has the DNA TGTGCCAGCAGTGTGACTAGCGGGGGAAACAATGAGCAGTTCTTC. Translating it yields CASSVTSGGNNEQFF. Supplemented by reference TRBV25-1 and TRBJ2-1, the full variable domain reads EADIYQTPRYLVIGTGKKITLECSQTMGHDKMYWYQQDPGMELHLIHYSYGVNSTEKGDLSSESTVSRIRTEHFPLTLESARPSHTSQYLCASSVTSGGNNEQFFGPGTRLTVL.

The chain carries TRBV18 and TRBJ1-6, with a tentative D call TRBD1 (5 bases). Between the trimmed V and J ends, which lost 4 bases and 5 bases, there was a span of 9 bases. The CDR3 spans 14 residues. Germline assignment: CDR1 KGHSH and CDR2 LQKENI. DNA for the CDR3: TGTGCCAGCTCACTCAGGGCGGATAATTCACCCCTCCACTTT. It is translated as CASSLRADNSPLHF.

This clone was picked up a small number of times. The chain carries TRBV28 and TRBJ2-7, with D possibly TRBD2 on 6 matching bases. The CDR3 has 14 amino acids. CDR1 is MDHEN, CDR2 SYDVKM, per germline. The V end lost 2 bases, the J end lost 0 bases, and 8 bases lay between the germline ends. The DNA for the CDR3 is TGTGCCAGCAGTTTAGTCGGGGGCTCCTACGAGCAGTACTTC. Translation: CASSLVGGSYEQYF.

The chain has TRBV18 and TRBJ2-7; 9 bases align to TRBD1. The CDR3 has 17 amino acids. Losses at the gene ends were 0 bases for V and 0 bases for J; bases not matched to a gene: 6. Germline V gene lookup returns CDR1 KGHSH and CDR2 LQKENI. The DNA of the CDR3 is TGTGCCAGCTCACCACCCGGACAGGGGCCCACCTCCTACGAGCAGTACTTC. Translating gives CASSPPGQGPTSYEQYF. Full variable domain (rest looked up from reference TRBV18 and TRBJ2-7): NAGVMQNPRHLVRRRGQEARLRCSPMKGHSHVYWYRQLPEEGLKFMVYLQKENIIDESGMPKERFSAEFPKEGPSILRIQQVVRGDSAAYFCASSPPGQGPTSYEQYFGPGTRLTVT.

Only one count was recorded for this clone. The V gene is TRBV7-9, the J gene TRBJ1-2; TRBD1 is a possible D gene (6 bases). The CDR3 runs 15 residues. Germline V gene data show CDR1 as SEHNR and CDR2 as FQNEAQ (reference sequence). Trimming took 5 bases from V and 7 from J, leaving 20 bases between them. Here the CDR3 DNA reads TGTGCCAGCAGCCCCATACAGGGTACCCCTAGTGGCTACACCTTC. Protein sequence: CASSPIQGTPSGYTF. Combining the CDR3 with reference TRBV7-9 and TRBJ1-2 gives the whole variable domain DTGVSQNPRHKITKRGQNVTFRCDPISEHNRLYWYRQTLGQGPEFLTYFQNEAQLEKSRLLSDRFSAERPKGSFSTLEIQRTEQGDSAMYLCASSPIQGTPSGYTFGSGTRLTVV.

This clone was seen only a few times. The chain recombines TRBV15 with TRBJ2-2; a weak D match, TRBD2 (6 bases). The CDR3 is 18 residues long. Germline CDR1 reads LNHNV; CDR2 reads YYDKDF (reference sequence). V lost 0 bases and J 7 bases, leaving 21 bases between the germline ends. The CDR3 nucleotides are TGTGCCACCAGCAGAGAGAATATTTATGGGACTTGGGACGGGGAGCTGTTTTTT. This codes for CATSRENIYGTWDGELFF.

J is TRBJ2-7 and V is TRBV19; D is perhaps TRBD2 (5 bases). Trimming removed 4 bases from V and 2 bases from J, with 9 bases in between. The germline gives CDR1 LNHDA, CDR2 SQIVND (reference sequence). The CDR3 runs 13 residues. The CDR3: CASSNRGPYEQYF. The CDR3 DNA reads as TGTGCCAGTAGTAACCGGGGTCCCTACGAGCAGTACTTC.

This clone has only a few counts. The J gene is TRBJ1-1, the V gene TRBV5-4; a weak D match, TRBD1 (6 bases). This CDR3 region has 14 residues. Germline V gene data show CDR1 as SGHNT and CDR2 as YYREEE (reference sequence). V was trimmed by 5 bases and J by 3 bases, leaving 14 bases between them. The CDR3 loop is CASSHRDLDTEAFF. The CDR3 DNA reads as TGTGCCAGCAGTCACAGGGACCTCGACACTGAAGCTTTCTTT.

Written as DNA, the CDR3 is TGTGCCAGCAGCCCCCGGACAGGAGAGAATTCACCCCTCCACTTT. This translates into CASSPRTGENSPLHF. The V and J genes are TRBV7-6 and TRBJ1-6, with 7 bases aligning to TRBD1. The V gene end was trimmed by 5 bases and the J gene end by 7 bases; junction bases not matched to a gene: 8. The CDR3 has 15 amino acids. Germline V gene sequence: CDR1 SGHVS, CDR2 FNYEAQ.

With respect to this clone: Relative to the germline gene, one junction end is altered; a read error may explain this. The V call is TRBV4-3, the J call TRBJ2-6; TRBD1 might be the D (5 bases). In germline, CDR1 is LGHNA, CDR2 YSLEER. The CDR3 is made up of 16 amino acids. The CDR3 sequence is CASSQDTGSGANGLTF. The CDR3 nucleotides read TGCGCCAGCAGCCAAGATACAGGCTCTGGGGCCAACGGCCTGACTTTC.

This clone has only one observation. One end of the junction does not line up with germline, which may come from a read error. This chain joins TRBV18 and TRBJ1-1; tentatively, D is TRBD1 (5 bases). In germline, CDR1 is KGHSH, CDR2 LQKENI. CDR3 size: 12 residues. The CDR3 is CASSAGGREIHF. DNA for the CDR3: TGTGCCAGCTCAGCTGGGGGACGGGAGATACACTTT.

Points on this clone: Germline is not matched at one junction end, which may reflect a read error. This chain joins TRBV7-7 and TRBJ2-7; 8 bases map to TRBD1. The germline CDR1 and CDR2 sequences are SSHAT and FNYEAQ (reference sequence). The CDR3 length is 18 residues. CDR3 DNA: TGTGCTAGCAGCCCGCACACCCCTTCCGGGACAGGTTTACGCGAGCAGTACTTC. Residues: CASSPHTPSGTGLREQYF.

The chain has TRBV12-5 and TRBJ2-7; TRBD2 agrees at 9 bases. Looked up from germline, CDR1 is LGHNT and CDR2 is FRNRAP. There are 18 residues in the CDR3. Trimming cost V 1 base and J 1 base; bases outside gene matches: 11. This CDR3 is CASGLDAGGPVGSYEQYF. CDR3 nucleotide sequence: TGTGCTAGTGGTTTGGATGCGGGAGGGCCGGTTGGATCCTACGAGCAGTACTTC.

This chain connects TRBV10-3 to TRBJ2-5; possibly TRBD1 for D (6 bases). Near its end, the DNA agrees better with TRBJ2-7, so the J call may be wrong. There are 16 residues in the CDR3. CDR1 is ENHRY and CDR2 is SYGVKD in the germline V gene. CDR3 region: CAISKDDRLYSYEQYF. The CDR3, as DNA: TGTGCCATCAGTAAAGATGACAGGTTGTACTCCTACGAGCAGTACTTC.

This clone has more than one count but fewer than ten. This chain uses TRBV4-3 with TRBJ2-7; 11 bases are shared with TRBD2. Germline V gene data show CDR1 as LGHNA and CDR2 as YSLEER. The CDR3 covers 15 residues. V dropped 5 bases and J dropped 1; count of bases not matched to a gene: 4. The CDR3 region has the DNA TGCGCCAGCAGCGAAGGGACTAGCGGTTCCTACGAGCAGTACTTC. Its protein product is CASSEGTSGSYEQYF.

This clone was seen more than once but under ten times. The chain recombines TRBV7-9 with TRBJ2-2; TRBD2 aligns across 9 bases. The CDR3 extends over 13 amino acids. Germline V gene lookup returns CDR1 SEHNR and CDR2 FQNEAQ (reference sequence). V dropped 5 bases and J dropped 9; count of bases not matched to a gene: 4. The CDR3 loop reads CASSLGLARELFF. In DNA, the CDR3 is TGTGCCAGCAGCCTGGGACTAGCCCGGGAGCTGTTTTTT.

V and J are TRBV29-1 and TRBJ2-1, with a tentative D call TRBD2 (5 bases). Between the trimmed V and J ends, which lost 3 bases and 9 bases, there was a span of 12 bases. CDR3 length equals 12 residues. From germline, CDR1 is SQVTM and CDR2 ANQGSEA. Here the CDR3 DNA reads TGCAGCGTTGATCGCCCCGCGGGTGAGCAGTTCTTC. Protein: CSVDRPAGEQFF.

This chain links TRBV28 with TRBJ2-7, with D perhaps matching TRBD1 (6 bases). Germline CDR1 and CDR2: MDHEN and SYDVKM. Trimming removed 7 bases at V and 2 bases at J, with 15 bases between. The CDR3 consists of 14 residues. The CDR3 sequence is CASNGAGAPYEQYF. The CDR3 DNA reads TGTGCCAGCAATGGGGCAGGGGCCCCCTACGAGCAGTACTTC.

The chain joins TRBV4-3 to TRBJ2-5; weak D call: TRBD1 (6 bases). V lost 4 bases and J lost 11, with 23 bases in between. The CDR3 has 15 amino acids. CDR1 and CDR2 from the germline V gene are LGHNA and YSLEER. CDR3 DNA sequence: TGCGCCAGCAGCCCAATCCCCTGGACAGTATATGAGCAGTACTTC. Its protein is CASSPIPWTVYEQYF.

V usage is TRBV28 and J usage is TRBJ1-1; perhaps TRBD1 as D (6 bases). The V gene lost 2 bases and the J gene lost 13 bases, with 11 bases spanning the gap. Per germline, CDR1 MDHEN and CDR2 SYDVKM. The CDR3 covers 11 residues. Written as DNA, the CDR3 is TGTGCCAGCAGTTTAGCAGGGGAGATTTTCTTT. Its translation: CASSLAGEIFF.